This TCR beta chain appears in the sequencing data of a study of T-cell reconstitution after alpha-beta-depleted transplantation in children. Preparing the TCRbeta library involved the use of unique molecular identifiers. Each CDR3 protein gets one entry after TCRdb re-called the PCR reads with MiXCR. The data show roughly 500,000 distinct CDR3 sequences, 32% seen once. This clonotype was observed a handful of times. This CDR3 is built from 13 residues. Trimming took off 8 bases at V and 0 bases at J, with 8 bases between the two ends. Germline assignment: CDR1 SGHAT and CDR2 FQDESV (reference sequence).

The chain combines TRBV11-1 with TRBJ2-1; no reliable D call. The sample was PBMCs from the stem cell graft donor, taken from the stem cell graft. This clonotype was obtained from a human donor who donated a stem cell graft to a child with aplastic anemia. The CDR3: CASRRSSYNEQFF. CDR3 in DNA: TGTGCCAGCCGGCGGAGCTCCTACAATGAGCAGTTCTTC.